This TCR beta chain was identified during a study of blood T cell repertoires in COVID-19 (dated by TCRdb to 2020 to 2022). Background for the entire study: Samples covering the acute and convalescent phases of COVID-19 were provided by collaborators in the United States, Italy and Spain. Subjects who had been exposed to COVID-19, were actively infected with it, or had recovered from it provided the deeply sampled blood TCRbeta repertoires that made up the dataset. The material from the prospective study consisted of cDNA or gDNA derived from T cells, B-cell-depleted T cells, or PBMCs. The samples were drawn from the first 160 participants of the ongoing ImmuneRACE study and from some 1,300 subjects provided by 6 global collaborators. A de-identified subject ID, COVID-19 status, age in years and sex were almost always included in the sample metadata. The repertoires were released in a freely available public database intended as a resource for research on the immune response to SARS-CoV-2. Where available, HLA class I and class II types were obtained from metadata supplied by the sample provider rather than from assay-based typing.

Turning to this clone: Its specific antigen is unknown. No much larger clone exists at a distance of one base, and base qualities are not known.

The immunoSEQ Assay, a bias-controlled multiplex PCR, was used to amplify TCRbeta CDR3 regions from genomic DNA. As for the authors' bioinformatics: Nucleated cell counts per sample were estimated from amplification of reference gene primers within the assay. Sequence reads were collapsed and filtered to measure the absolute abundance of every unique TCRbeta CDR3 rearrangement. For each sample, productive Simpson clonality was calculated as the square root of Simpson's diversity index across productive rearrangements. Drawn from immuneACCESS, this table holds only the in-frame rearrangements with V and J called that TCRdb kept. Clones are partly lost; checked studies trace under half to an unresolved V gene and leave the rest unexplained. V, J and clone size derive from that table, while D and trimming were established from the DNA sequence. This sample lists more than 100,000 clones; about 88% were detected once. Roughly 2.3% of the sample is held by the ten biggest clonotypes.

The investigation overall reported the following: Clinical and demographic metadata were provided uncurated, with the amount varying by source and participant.

Participants in the prospective study were aged about 18 to 90 years, lived in about two dozen United States geographic areas, and enrolled through a virtual design. In the prospective study, participants were assigned to cohorts based on the clinical history participants reported in a screening survey and a study questionnaire. Each participant in the prospective study had whole blood, serum and a nasopharyngeal or oropharyngeal swab collected by mobile phlebotomists. Additional blood draws and questionnaires over a 2-month period could optionally be provided by prospective study participants. Blood samples from the prospective study were shipped frozen or at room temperature prior to DNA extraction. The TCR comes from a man aged 35 to 55 with acute COVID-19. Sequenced: PBMCs or T cells enriched from blood (not recorded which).

The bases are TGCGCCAGCAGCCCTCAAGGGGGACAGGAGGTCTATGGCTACACCTTC. Protein translation: CASSPQGGQEVYGYTF. The rearrangement joined TRBV5-1 to TRBJ1-2; the central 8 bases match TRBD1. V loses 4 bases at its end and J loses 4 bases; junction bases beyond the gene matches: 12. Sequences SGHRS (CDR1) and YFSETQ (CDR2) are obtained from the germline V gene. The cysteine opens and the phenylalanine closes a CDR3 of 16 amino acids. CDR3 DNA is the only sequence kept; it has 48 bases, read in frame from the first base.